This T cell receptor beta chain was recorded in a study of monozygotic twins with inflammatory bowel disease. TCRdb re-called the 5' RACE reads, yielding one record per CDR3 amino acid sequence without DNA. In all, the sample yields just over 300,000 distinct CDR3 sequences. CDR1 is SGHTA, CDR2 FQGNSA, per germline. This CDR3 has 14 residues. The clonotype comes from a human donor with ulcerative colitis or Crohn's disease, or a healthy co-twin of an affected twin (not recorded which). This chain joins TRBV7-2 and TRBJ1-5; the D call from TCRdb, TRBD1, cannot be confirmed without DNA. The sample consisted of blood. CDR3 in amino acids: CASSLDRGYQPQHF.